These 16 T cell receptor beta chains share one sample of origin, sequenced in a study of cytomegalovirus exposure and HLA in healthy donors. PCR amplification relied on 60 Vbeta primers (plus 13 Jbeta primers). Measured with immunoSEQ multiplex PCR; TCRdb has only the in-frame clones, and not every one. The data show 150,000 or so clones, roughly four fifths seen once. The sequenced material came from PBMCs. All receptors come from a woman between 40 and 50 years old in good health and CMV-seronegative.

The V gene is TRBV6-5, the J gene TRBJ1-2; possibly TRBD1 for D (6 bases). The V gene lost 2 bases and the J gene lost 2 bases, with 12 bases spanning the gap. CDR1 is MNHEY, CDR2 SVGAGI, per germline. The CDR3 extends over 15 amino acids. CDR3 region: CASSYDRQANYGYTF. CDR3 coding DNA: TGTGCCAGCAGTTACGACCGACAGGCCAACTATGGCTACACCTTC.

The V and J genes are TRBV11-3 and TRBJ2-7; D perhaps matches TRBD2 (5 bases). V was trimmed by 2 bases and J by 4 bases, leaving 9 bases between them. This CDR3 spans 13 amino acids. Germline V gene sequence: CDR1 SGHNT, CDR2 YENEEA. DNA of the CDR3: TGTGCCAGCAGCTTAAGCGGAGAATACGAGCAGTACTTC. This codes for CASSLSGEYEQYF.

In nucleotides, the CDR3 is TGTGCCAGCAGCTCACCCGGGGGAAGAAACACCATATATTTT. It encodes CASSSPGGRNTIYF. This rearrangement joins TRBV7-2 to TRBJ1-3, with D perhaps matching TRBD1 (5 bases). The length of the CDR3 is 14 residues. Trimming removed 4 bases at V and 5 bases at J, with 12 bases between. Germline CDR1 reads SGHTA; CDR2 reads FQGNSA.

This clone was seen just once. The chain links TRBV5-8 to TRBJ2-7; 9 bases fit TRBD2. V shed 4 bases, J shed 3 bases, and the junction held 8 bases outside the gene matches. CDR3 length: 15 residues. Per the germline V gene, CDR1 is SGHTS and CDR2 is YDEGEE. CDR3 sequence reads: CASSPTLAGFYEQYF. For the CDR3, the DNA is TGTGCCAGCAGCCCGACCCTAGCGGGATTCTACGAGCAGTACTTC.

V is TRBV28 and J is TRBJ2-6, with D maybe TRBD1 (6 bases). The length of the CDR3 is 18 residues. Trimming left V 2 bases short and J 0 bases short, with 14 bases between. CDR1 and CDR2 from the germline V gene are MDHEN and SYDVKM. The CDR3 sequence: CASSLVRGINSGANVLTF. For the CDR3, the DNA is TGTGCCAGCAGTTTAGTGAGGGGGATCAACTCTGGGGCCAACGTCCTGACTTTC.

This clone has just a few counts. The chain is built from TRBV7-9 and TRBJ2-3; TRBD2 matches 10 bases. CDR1 and CDR2 (germline): SEHNR, FQNEAQ (reference sequence). The CDR3 totals 15 residues. J was trimmed by 5 bases and V by 3 bases; bases with no gene match: 5. The CDR3 region has the DNA TGTGCCAGCAGCTTCCTAGCGGGAGAGGTAGATACGCAGTATTTT. Protein sequence: CASSFLAGEVDTQYF.

The V and J genes are TRBV29-1 and TRBJ1-2; TRBD1 agrees at 8 bases. Unmatched junction bases numbered 13, after V lost 8 bases and J lost 8 bases. The CDR3 sequence is 13 residues long. Per germline, CDR1 SQVTM and CDR2 ANQGSEA. CDR3 coding DNA: TGCAGCCATACAGGGCAGGGGGCTGAGGGCTACACCTTC. Encoded protein: CSHTGQGAEGYTF.

The chain uses TRBV7-8 and TRBJ1-2; D is possibly TRBD1 (5 bases). CDR1 is SGHVS, CDR2 FQNEAQ, per germline. This CDR3 comprises 13 residues. V was pared by 0 bases and J by 6 bases, with 8 bases between. The CDR3 nucleotides read TGTGCCAGCAGCTTAGCTGAAGGGGATGGCTACACCTTC. It translates to CASSLAEGDGYTF. The whole variable domain, remainder taken from reference TRBV7-8 and TRBJ1-2, is GAGVSQSPRYKVAKRGQDVALRCDPISGHVSLFWYQQALGQGPEFLTYFQNEAQLDKSGLPSDRFFAERPEGSVSTLKIQRTQQEDSAVYLCASSLAEGDGYTFGSGTRLTVV.

A few counts support this clone. CDR3 sequence (DNA): TGCGCCAGCAGCTCGACCACCCACGGGACAGGGACTTTGTATGGCTACACCTTC. Its translation is CASSSTTHGTGTLYGYTF. The chain is built from TRBV5-1 and TRBJ1-2; 9 positions match TRBD1. Germline assignment: CDR1 SGHRS and CDR2 YFSETQ. V gave up 3 bases and J gave up 5 bases; unmatched junction bases: 17. The CDR3 runs to 18 residues. Drawing the rest from reference TRBV5-1 and TRBJ1-2, the complete variable domain is KAGVTQTPRYLIKTRGQQVTLSCSPISGHRSVSWYQQTPGQGLQFLFEYFSETQRNKGNFPGRFSGRQFSNSRSEMNVSTLELGDSALYLCASSSTTHGTGTLYGYTFGSGTRLTVV.

The chain has TRBV5-8 and TRBJ2-3, with 13 bases aligning to TRBD2. Trimming cost V 4 bases and J 10 bases; bases outside gene matches: 12. Germline V gene lookup returns CDR1 SGHTS and CDR2 YDEGEE. The CDR3 spans 16 residues. The CDR3 region has the DNA TGTGCCAGCAGCCATCGGACTAGCGGGAGACTTAGGCCGCAGTATTTT. It codes for CASSHRTSGRLRPQYF.

This chain uses TRBV7-2 with TRBJ2-4; 8 nucleotides agree with TRBD2. This CDR3 region has 17 residues. V lost 0 bases and J lost 4; bases outside the gene matches: 8. CDR1 SGHTA and CDR2 FQGNSA come from the germline V gene. CDR3 residues: CASSLAMSGRRKNIQYF. The CDR3 DNA reads TGTGCCAGCAGCTTAGCGATGAGCGGGAGAAGGAAAAACATTCAGTACTTC.

V gene TRBV28 combines with J gene TRBJ2-3, with TRBD1 matching over 8 bases. J lost 3 bases, V lost 3 bases, and 5 bases had no gene match. The germline V gene encodes CDR1 MDHEN and CDR2 SYDVKM. This CDR3 contains 15 residues. CDR3 in DNA: TGTGCCAGCAGTTTGGGGGGACAGGATACAGATACGCAGTATTTT. Protein sequence: CASSLGGQDTDTQYF. Looking up the rest from reference TRBV28 and TRBJ2-3 gives the full variable domain: DVKVTQSSRYLVKRTGEKVFLECVQDMDHENMFWYRQDPGLGLRLIYFSYDVKMKEKGDIPEGYSVSREKKERFSLILESASTNQTSMYLCASSLGGQDTDTQYFGPGTRLTVL.

V is TRBV18 and J is TRBJ2-2; 8 bases are shared with TRBD1. This CDR3 spans 15 amino acids. V shed 0 bases, J shed 6 bases, and the junction held 3 bases outside the gene matches. CDR1 and CDR2 from the germline V gene are KGHSH and LQKENI. The CDR3 reads CASSPPTGVAGELFF. The CDR3 coding sequence is TGTGCCAGCTCACCACCGACAGGGGTTGCCGGGGAGCTGTTTTTT. The variable domain in full, with the rest retrieved from reference TRBV18 and TRBJ2-2, is NAGVMQNPRHLVRRRGQEARLRCSPMKGHSHVYWYRQLPEEGLKFMVYLQKENIIDESGMPKERFSAEFPKEGPSILRIQQVVRGDSAAYFCASSPPTGVAGELFFGEGSRLTVL.

This CDR3 is CASSEPRDRVLTVAAFF. DNA for the CDR3: TGTGCCAGCAGTGAACCCCGGGACAGGGTCTTGACGGTTGCTGCGTTTTTT. The V gene is TRBV6-1, the J gene TRBJ1-4, with TRBD1 identical over 9 bases. V was pared by 2 bases and J by 16 bases, with 20 bases of the junction left unmatched. This CDR3 has 17 residues. Germline CDR1 and CDR2: MNHNS and SASEGT.

V and J are TRBV7-2 and TRBJ2-3; weak D call: TRBD1 (5 bases). V was shortened by 3 bases and J by 0 bases, with 16 bases between the two germline ends. The germline CDR1 and CDR2 sequences are SGHTA and FQGNSA. The CDR3 spans 17 residues. The CDR3 DNA follows: TGTGCCAGCAGCTTCGGTTTAAGGGGAACTAGCACAGATACGCAGTATTTT. It codes for CASSFGLRGTSTDTQYF.

The rearrangement uses TRBV5-4 and TRBJ1-4, with D unresolved. The CDR3 consists of 12 residues. Germline V gives CDR1 SGHNT, CDR2 YYREEE (reference sequence). Between the trimmed V and J ends, which lost 2 bases and 7 bases, there was a span of 6 bases. Here the CDR3 DNA reads TGTGCCAGCAGCTTTTCTTCTGAAAAACTGTTTTTT. Protein product: CASSFSSEKLFF. The whole variable domain, filled in from reference TRBV5-4 and TRBJ1-4, reads ETGVTQSPTHLIKTRGQQVTLRCSSQSGHNTVSWYQQALGQGPQFIFQYYREEENGRGNFPPRFSGLQFPNYSSELNVNALELDDSALYLCASSFSSEKLFFGSGTQLSVL.